The entry below describes one TCR beta chain. The sample is drawn from a study of blood T cell repertoires in COVID-19. Turning to the study itself: Researchers got acute and convalescent COVID-19 samples from the United States, Italy and Spain. In each case, the material was cDNA or gDNA derived from T cells, B-cell-depleted T cells, or PBMCs.

Profiled with immunoSEQ multiplex PCR; TCRdb holds only in-frame clones, not every one. The sample yields 200,000 to 250,000 clones, approximately 90% seen once. Germline-derived CDR1 and CDR2 are LNHNV and YYDKDF (reference sequence). The CDR3 runs to 15 residues. Trimming shortened V by 3 bases and J by 7 bases, and 15 bases separated the two germline ends. Seattle researchers signed up patients amid active infection and tracked them longitudinally. This receptor was taken from a man aged 25 to 45 with COVID-19, enrolled during active disease. The chain couples TRBV15 to TRBJ1-4; D is uncertain. The sample comprised peripheral blood. The CDR3 bases are TGTGCCACCAGCAGTTCTTTCGTCGGTACTGAAAAACTGTTTTTT. Amino acid sequence: CATSSSFVGTEKLFF.